This T cell receptor beta chain was observed in a study of T cells in Graves' hyperthyroidism and ophthalmopathy. General observations from the study: Most expanded thyroid clonotypes above 0.001 also appeared in blood. Ophthalmopathy was model-predicted a median approximately 6.9 months pre-onset. Ophthalmopathy was told apart from stable hyperthyroidism by a 13 V-J model.

For this clonotype: Its matching antigen is unknown.

Used for diagnoses were clinical symptoms, serum thyroxine and TRAb, thyroid ultrasound and orbital computed tomography. The germline V gene has CDR1 SGHRS and CDR2 YFSETQ. This CDR3 comprises 15 residues. The V end lost 0 bases, the J end lost 1 base, and 8 bases lay between the germline ends. Amplification yielded TCR beta CDR3 regions, with RNA transcripts as the source. First-round RT-PCR of the TCR CDR3 relied on the HTBI primer set. Each CDR3 protein is one row after TCRdb ran MiXCR on the multiplex PCR reads. The sample records 500,000 to 600,000 distinct CDR3 sequences, around 43% being singletons.

The sequenced material came from peripheral blood or thyroid tissue (not recorded which). This receptor was taken from an adult woman with Graves' disease, either hyperthyroidism or ophthalmopathy (not recorded which). The rearrangement links TRBV5-1 to TRBJ1-5; D remains ambiguous. The CDR3 nucleotides are TGCGCCAGCAGCTTGGTCCCGGGAAGCAATCAGCCCCAGCATTTT. This translates into CASSLVPGSNQPQHF.